The 3 T cell receptor beta chains below were found in one sample sequenced in a study of response to subunit inactivated influenza vaccine. Each CDR3 protein gets one entry after TCRdb re-called the RT-PCR reads with MiXCR. The profile covers 600,000 to 850,000 distinct CDR3 sequences, with about 14% appearing a single time and roughly 7.6% taken by the ten largest. Sequences were derived from PBMCs from blood, sampled around two weeks before vaccination. The source of these receptors is a man in his forties or fifties who received an inactivated influenza vaccine.

The chain employs TRBV5-1 and TRBJ2-3; 8 positions match TRBD2. CDR1 and CDR2 from the germline V gene are SGHRS and YFSETQ. The CDR3 spans 14 residues. V dropped 4 bases and J dropped 6; count of bases not matched to a gene: 7. For the CDR3, the DNA is TGCGCCAGCAGCCCCCAATTAGCGGGGGATACGCAGTATTTT. This sequence encodes CASSPQLAGDTQYF.

This clonotype was detected only a few times. The V gene is TRBV29-1, the J gene TRBJ2-1; D is undetermined. The CDR3 length is 12 residues. Germline V lookup: CDR1 SQVTM, CDR2 ANQGSEA. Trimming took off 6 bases at V and 6 bases at J, with 12 bases between the two ends. CDR3 amino acids: CSVRKGTNEQFF. The CDR3 DNA follows: TGCAGCGTCCGAAAGGGTACCAATGAGCAGTTCTTC.

This clonotype was seen a few times. The V and J genes are TRBV29-1 and TRBJ2-5; TRBD1 might be the D (6 bases). CDR3 length equals 14 residues. The germline V and J ends were trimmed by 3 bases and 2 bases, with 13 bases remaining between them. Per germline, CDR1 SQVTM and CDR2 ANQGSEA. The DNA for the CDR3 is TGCAGCGTTGACACAGGGACCGGTCAAGAGACCCAGTACTTC. It yields the protein CSVDTGTGQETQYF.